The rows below give T cell receptor beta chains drawn from one sample of a study of cytomegalovirus exposure and HLA in healthy donors. Data came from immunoSEQ multiplex PCR; TCRdb stores just in-frame clones and leaves some out. The table has roughly 150,000 clones, 70% seen once. The sample taken for sequencing was PBMCs. Receptor source: a woman aged 60 to 75 in good health and CMV-seropositive. Each CDR3 is given with its conserved first and last residue. Fields, in order: J gene, D gene, V gene, clone size, CDR3 DNA, CDR3 protein. The D gene is left open where the match is weak. Not every row has a clone size; where given, it reads once, few, many or a size class.

TRBJ1-2,TRBD1,TRBV19,NA,TGTGCCAGTAGTTTCCGGGACAGGGGCCTTTTGGGCTACACCTTC,CASSFRDRGLLGYTF
TRBJ1-1,NA,TRBV4-2,few,TGTGCCAGCAGCCAAGTTTCAGGGAACACTGAAGCTTTCTTT,CASSQVSGNTEAFF
TRBJ1-1,TRBD1,TRBV5-1,NA,TGCGCCAGCAGCCCAGGGACAGCAAACACTGAAGCTTTCTTT,CASSPGTANTEAFF
TRBJ2-7,NA,TRBV7-9,NA,TGTTCCAGCAGCCTCAGCTCCTACGAGCAGTACTTC,CSSSLSSYEQYF
TRBJ2-1,TRBD2,TRBV7-8,NA,TGTGCCAGCAGCTGGACTAGCGGGAGTATCCCGGGGTACAATGAGCAGTTCTTC,CASSWTSGSIPGYNEQFF
TRBJ2-3,NA,TRBV5-1,NA,TGCGCCAGCCAGAAGAACACAGATACGCAGTATTTT,CASQKNTDTQYF
TRBJ1-3,TRBD1,TRBV30,few,TGTGCCTGGGGGGACAGGGGAAGCTCTGGAAACACCATATATTTT,CAWGDRGSSGNTIYF
TRBJ1-2,NA,TRBV4-1,few,TGCGCCAGCAGCCAAGAGGGGGGTCCCAGGGACCGGTATGGCTACACCTTC,CASSQEGGPRDRYGYTF
TRBJ1-1,TRBD1,TRBV29-1,NA,TGCAGCGCTGCGGGACAGGGGAACACTGAAGCTTTCTTT,CSAAGQGNTEAFF
TRBJ1-2,TRBD1,TRBV12-5,NA,TGTGCTAGTGTCTTCTCGGGACAGGGAATCTACACCTTC,CASVFSGQGIYTF
TRBJ1-1,TRBD1,TRBV28,NA,TGTGCCAGCTATTCTACAGGGGATTCTGAAGCTTTCTTT,CASYSTGDSEAFF
TRBJ1-1,TRBD1,TRBV19,NA,TGTGCCAGTAGTACCCAGGGGGGACTTAACACTGAAGCTTTCTTT,CASSTQGGLNTEAFF
TRBJ2-1,NA,TRBV29-1,NA,TGCAGCGTCTTTCTCCGCGGGCTAGATTACAATGAGCAGTTCTTC,CSVFLRGLDYNEQFF
TRBJ2-5,NA,TRBV30,NA,TGTGCCTGGAGTGGCGGGTCCGAGACCCAGTACTTC,CAWSGGSETQYF
TRBJ1-3,TRBD1,TRBV29-1,few,TGCAGCGTTGCTCTTTCAACAGGGGTGATTGGAAACACCATATATTTT,CSVALSTGVIGNTIYF
TRBJ1-5,NA,TRBV4-1,NA,TGCGCCAGCAGCCTTGGGACACTCTCGTATCAGCCCCAGCATTTT,CASSLGTLSYQPQHF
TRBJ1-4,TRBD1,TRBV7-6,NA,TGTGCCAGCAGCTTAGCCGGACAGGGAGGAGAAAAACTGTTTTTT,CASSLAGQGGEKLFF
TRBJ2-5,NA,TRBV10-3,NA,TGTGCCATCAGGGGGGCAGAAGAGACCCAGTACTTC,CAIRGAEETQYF
TRBJ2-1,TRBD2,TRBV9,few,TGTGCCAGCAGCCCCTGGGGACTAGCGGGATCCTACAATGAGCAGTTCTTC,CASSPWGLAGSYNEQFF
TRBJ1-3,NA,TRBV4-1,NA,TGCGCCAGCAGCCCTTGGAGCTCTGGAAACACCATATATTTT,CASSPWSSGNTIYF
TRBJ2-7,TRBD1,TRBV10-3,NA,TGTGCCATCAGAGGGCAGGGGGCTTCCTACGAGCAGTACTTC,CAIRGQGASYEQYF
TRBJ2-3,TRBD2,TRBV6-1,NA,TGTGCCAGCAGTGCTAGCGGTCCCACAGATACGCAGTATTTT,CASSASGPTDTQYF
TRBJ2-7,NA,TRBV19,NA,TGTGCCAGTAGTAACGGAGACCGTGACGAGCAGTACTTC,CASSNGDRDEQYF
TRBJ1-3,NA,TRBV10-1,few,TGCGCCAGCAGTGACCCGGGGTCCGGAAACACCATATATTTT,CASSDPGSGNTIYF
TRBJ2-7,NA,TRBV30,NA,TGTGCCTGGAGTAGTTTAGCGCCTTCCTACGAGCAGTACTTC,CAWSSLAPSYEQYF
TRBJ1-1,TRBD1,TRBV9,NA,TGTGCCAGCAGCCCAGGGGGGCGAACTGAAGCTTTCTTT,CASSPGGRTEAFF
TRBJ1-1,TRBD1,TRBV7-2,few,TGTGCCAGCAGCTTTAGACAGGGGAACGAAGCTTTCTTT,CASSFRQGNEAFF
TRBJ2-2,NA,TRBV11-2,NA,TGTGCCAGCAGCGGAGGCGGTAACGGGGAGCTGTTTTTT,CASSGGGNGELFF
TRBJ2-7,TRBD2,TRBV4-1,few,TGCGCCAGCAGTCGGACTAGCGGGAGCCCCTACGAGCAGTACTTC,CASSRTSGSPYEQYF
TRBJ1-4,TRBD1,TRBV9,NA,TGTGCCAGCAGCGCCCGACAGGGGCTTAATGAAAAACTGTTTTTT,CASSARQGLNEKLFF
TRBJ1-5,NA,TRBV7-8,once,TGTGCCAGCAGCTTACGATCGGTTCAACAGCCCCAGCATTTT,CASSLRSVQQPQHF
TRBJ2-7,TRBD1,TRBV5-1,few,TGCGCCAGCAGCAAAGAGACAGGGGGCTACGAGCAGTACTTC,CASSKETGGYEQYF
TRBJ2-1,TRBD2,TRBV7-7,NA,TGTGCTAGCAGCTCAGGACTAGCGGGAATCGGAAATGAGCAGTTCTTC,CASSSGLAGIGNEQFF
TRBJ2-5,NA,TRBV11-3,NA,TGTGCCAGCGGAGCGGGCGCGCAAGAGACCCAGTACTTC,CASGAGAQETQYF
TRBJ2-3,NA,TRBV29-1,NA,TGCAGCGTTGAAGTCCCAGGGACAGATACGCAGTATTTT,CSVEVPGTDTQYF
TRBJ1-2,TRBD1,TRBV28,NA,TGTGCCAGCACCTCACATACAGGGGGCATTGGTGGCTACACCTTC,CASTSHTGGIGGYTF
TRBJ1-1,NA,TRBV7-9,few,TGTGCCAGCAGCTTTGGAGAAAACACTGAAGCTTTCTTT,CASSFGENTEAFF
TRBJ2-6,NA,TRBV19,NA,TGTGCCAGTAGTATGATGGCTGCTGGGGCCAACGTCCTGACTTTC,CASSMMAAGANVLTF
TRBJ2-7,NA,TRBV7-6,NA,TGTGCCAGCAGCTCGGCGGGCGGCTACGAGCAGTACTTC,CASSSAGGYEQYF
TRBJ2-1,TRBD2,TRBV25-1,NA,TGTGCCAGCAGTGTCGTGGGCGGGAGCTACAATGAGCAGTTCTTC,CASSVVGGSYNEQFF
TRBJ1-4,NA,TRBV5-4,NA,TGTGCCAGCAGCTTGAACAGGGATAATGAAAAACTGTTTTTT,CASSLNRDNEKLFF